One sample yielded the 13 T cell receptor beta chains listed below, sequenced in a study of metastatic and nonmetastatic thyroid tumors. TCRdb re-clonotyped the PCR reads through MiXCR. Among about 4,300 clones listed, roughly a third were seen once. All patients were untreated before thyroid surgery. Sequences were obtained from adjacent normal tissue. These receptors were collected from a female donor with papillary thyroid cancer or a benign thyroid nodule (not recorded which). Some clones in this sample may be carry-over from other donors' samples.

The sample holds one count of this clone. One junction end does not reproduce the germline sequence, and a read error may be involved. The V call is TRBV4-2, the J call TRBJ1-3; D is unresolved. Germline V lookup: CDR1 LGHNA, CDR2 YNFKEQ. The CDR3 runs 16 residues. This CDR3 reads CPSSQSDGPCGNTIYF. CDR3 in DNA: TGTCCCAGCAGCCAGAGTGACGGCCCCTGTGGAAACACCATATATTTT.

This clone was detected a few times. This chain uses TRBV6-1 with TRBJ2-7; possibly TRBD2 for D (7 bases). Trimming removed 3 bases at V and 1 base at J, with 10 bases between. Germline assignment: CDR1 MNHNS and CDR2 SASEGT. This CDR3 contains 14 residues. The CDR3 sequence: CASSERGRSYEQYF. For the CDR3, the DNA is TGTGCCAGCAGTGAGCGGGGGCGATCCTACGAGCAGTACTTC.

This chain joins TRBV3-1 and TRBJ1-5, with a tentative D call TRBD1 (6 bases). CDR3 length: 16 amino acids. V lost 1 base and J lost 8, with 18 bases in between. Germline-derived CDR1 and CDR2 are LGHDT and YNNKEL (reference sequence). CDR3 amino acids: CASSQAFGRGGKPQHF. The CDR3 coding sequence is TGTGCCAGCAGCCAAGCTTTTGGCAGGGGAGGGAAGCCCCAGCATTTT.

This clone was detected only once. This sequence joins TRBV20-1 and TRBJ2-7; 7 nucleotides match TRBD2. The germline V gene encodes CDR1 DFQATT and CDR2 SNEGSKA (reference sequence). The CDR3 extends over 15 amino acids. After removal of 1 base from V and 4 bases from J, the junction contained 10 bases not matched to a gene. DNA of the CDR3: TGCAGTGCTAGAGGCGGGAGTGGGGGGATATACGAGCAGTACGTC. The encoded protein is CSARGGSGGIYEQYV.

V gene TRBV19 combines with J gene TRBJ1-6; 8 nucleotides match TRBD1. Trimming removed 9 bases from V and 7 bases from J; junction bases left unmatched: 8. Germline V gene data show CDR1 as LNHDA and CDR2 as SQIVND (reference sequence). CDR3 length: 14 residues. The CDR3 reads CARDPGQENSPLHF. The CDR3 bases are TGTGCCAGGGACCCGGGACAGGAGAATTCACCCCTCCACTTT.

This clone was recorded a few times. The chain is built from TRBV12-3 or TRBV12-4 and TRBJ1-4; D is ambiguous. CDR3 length: 13 amino acids. Between the trimmed V and J ends, which lost 9 bases and 0 bases, there was a span of 8 bases. DNA for the CDR3: TGTGCCAGTCGACCTACAACTAATGAAAAACTGTTTTTT. Protein: CASRPTTNEKLFF.

The V gene is TRBV7-9, the J gene TRBJ2-1, with D unresolved. The CDR3 totals 14 residues. In germline, CDR1 is SEHNR, CDR2 FQNEAQ (reference sequence). V was pared by 5 bases and J by 3 bases, with 11 bases between. CDR3 amino acids: CASSQEMGYNEQFF. CDR3 nucleotide sequence: TGTGCCAGCAGCCAAGAGATGGGCTACAATGAGCAGTTCTTC.

By proportion, this clone is medium-sized (0.01 to 0.1%). This chain joins TRBV19 and TRBJ2-2; 10 nucleotides line up with TRBD2. V lost 3 bases to trimming and J lost 6 bases; unmatched junction nucleotides: 1. Germline V gene data show CDR1 as LNHDA and CDR2 as SQIVND (reference sequence). The CDR3 runs to 14 residues. CDR3 protein: CASSITSGAGELFF. The CDR3 nucleotides are TGTGCCAGTAGTATTACTAGCGGGGCCGGGGAGCTGTTTTTT.

The chain employs TRBV15 and TRBJ1-1; no clear D gene. Germline assignment: CDR1 LNHNV and CDR2 YYDKDF (reference sequence). V was cut by 1 base and J by 1 base, with 10 bases left in between. This CDR3 has 15 residues. CDR3 in amino acids: CATSRGGWENTEAFF. The CDR3 region has the DNA TGTGCCACCAGCAGAGGAGGATGGGAGAACACTGAAGCTTTCTTT.

This clone has a handful of counts. This sequence joins TRBV19 and TRBJ2-7, with TRBD2 as a possible D gene (5 bases). The V and J ends lost 1 base and 5 bases respectively, with 9 bases between them. Germline CDR1 and CDR2: LNHDA and SQIVND (reference sequence). The CDR3 sequence is 13 residues long. CDR3 in DNA: TGTGCCAGTAGTATAGTAATCGGGAACGAGCAGTACTTC. This translates into CASSIVIGNEQYF.

By sample share, this clone is large (0.1 to 1%). The J gene is TRBJ1-6, the V gene TRBV6-1, with a weak D call TRBD1 (6 bases). Germline CDR1 reads MNHNS; CDR2 reads SASEGT. V was cut by 6 bases and J by 5 bases, with 8 bases left in between. CDR3 length equals 13 residues. CDR3 DNA sequence: TGTGCCAGCAGGTGGGACAATAATTCACCCCTCCACTTT. Translating gives CASRWDNNSPLHF.

The J gene is TRBJ1-2, the V gene TRBV12-3 or TRBV12-4; no clear D gene. Trimming cost V 6 bases and J 8 bases, with 16 bases left between them. CDR3 size: 13 residues. CDR3 DNA sequence: TGTGCCAGCAGCTCCCATCCTCGGTCAGGCTACACCTTC. It is translated as CASSSHPRSGYTF.

In this sample, this clone turned up a few times. The rearrangement uses TRBV11-1 and TRBJ2-1, with TRBD2 identical over 15 bases. Germline values: CDR1 SGHAT, CDR2 FQDESV (reference sequence). With V trimmed by 2 bases and J by 5 bases, 7 bases remained unmatched. This CDR3 is 18 amino acids long. CDR3: CASSLLPGLAGGDNEQFF. DNA of the CDR3: TGTGCCAGCAGCTTACTTCCGGGACTAGCGGGAGGAGACAATGAGCAGTTCTTC.